Given below is one T cell receptor (beta chain) in context. These data belong to a study of blood T cell repertoires in COVID-19. Turning to the study itself: The cDNA or gDNA used as material had been derived from T cells, B-cell-depleted T cells, or PBMCs.

This CDR3 has 15 amino acids. Germline V gene data show CDR1 as SGHRS and CDR2 as YFSETQ. The junction had 6 bases not matched to a gene; V was cut back by 4 bases and J by 3 bases. Sequenced by immunoSEQ multiplex PCR; TCRdb stores in-frame clones only, minus some. The sample consists of approximately 280,000 clones, under 90% of them appearing once. This chain uses TRBV5-1 with TRBJ2-2; TRBD1 matches at 7 bases. The source is a man aged 50 or older with acute or convalescent COVID-19. The sample comprised peripheral blood. The CDR3 spells CASSNRGFDTGELFF. The CDR3 DNA follows: TGCGCCAGCAGCAACAGGGGCTTTGACACCGGGGAGCTGTTTTTT.